This TCR beta chain was captured by sequencing in a study of shared clonotypes between healthy human individuals. Remarks on this clone: Antigen: not known.

V lost 2 bases, J lost 4 bases, and 11 bases lay in between. The CDR3 extends over 14 amino acids. Germline V CDR1 and CDR2: MDHEN, SYDVKM. Study-wide findings and caveats: In contrast to clonotypes shared by all four donors, non-shared clonotypes had lower generation probabilities. Naive subsets typically showed greater estimated richness than memory subsets.

Sorted subsets were amplified in replicate PCRs using 200 ng DNA, 30,000 to 35,000 T cell genomes. Authors' analysis steps: There were no quality scores in the junction-only immunoSEQ sequences, so filtering differed. Here immunoSEQ multiplex PCR was the method, and the copy in TCRdb shows in-frame clones only, minus some. The V and J calls and clone size were taken over from that table, and D and trimming were inferred from the DNA. The sample lists hundreds of thousands of clones, 85% to 95% occurring once. CD8 cells regarded as naive lacked CD45RO, were positively chosen for CCR7, and omitted terminally differentiated effector memory CD45RA+ cells.

This sequence joins TRBV28 and TRBJ1-2; D call uncertain. This clonotype was sampled from a woman aged 30 to 39 in good health. Sequencing used naive CD8+ T cells sorted from blood. DNA of the CDR3: TGTGCCAGCAGTTTAAGGCGTTTTGTCTATGGCTACACCTTC. This translates into CASSLRRFVYGYTF.